The 30 T cell receptor beta chains reported below all come from one sample, sequenced in a study of beta chain features in type 1 diabetes listed by TCRdb under 2018. The library was generated by the immunoSEQ multiplex PCR assay. The High Capacity cDNA Reverse Transcription Kit was used to reverse transcribe all of the isolated RNA, meaning that expressed TCRB transcripts were what got sequenced. In TCRdb, the immuneACCESS table is reduced to in-frame sequences with V and J assigned. These tables do not hold every clone; where another copy was compared, an unresolved V gene accounts for under half, and the others remain unexplained. Recorded for this sample are around 330,000 clones; approximately 10% of them occurred a single time. The ten largest clones add up to around 0.015% of the sample. Sequenced material: naive CD4+ T cells from blood. The cell subset or site label for this specimen denotes: true naive CD4+ T cells. Receptors were obtained from a woman in her twenties or thirties in good health.

This clone has more than one count but fewer than ten. The chain is built from TRBV28 and TRBJ2-1, with 8 bases lining up with TRBD2. The CDR3 has 18 residues. Losses at the gene ends were 4 bases for V and 8 bases for J; bases not matched to a gene: 19. Germline lookup yields CDR1 MDHEN and CDR2 SYDVKM. The CDR3 DNA sequence: TGTGCCAGCAGTTCCCGACAATGGTGGGGACTAGATTTACATGAGCAGTTCTTC. Protein product: CASSSRQWWGLDLHEQFF. The complete variable domain, with remaining parts taken from reference TRBV28 and TRBJ2-1, reads DVKVTQSSRYLVKRTGEKVFLECVQDMDHENMFWYRQDPGLGLRLIYFSYDVKMKEKGDIPEGYSVSREKKERFSLILESASTNQTSMYLCASSSRQWWGLDLHEQFFGPGTRLTVL.

This clone has a handful of counts. This chain joins TRBV4-3 and TRBJ2-5, with a possible D match to TRBD1 (5 bases). The CDR3 is 14 residues long. CDR1 and CDR2 from the germline V gene are LGHNA and YSLEER. The V end was cut by 0 bases, the J end by 2 bases, with 7 bases between. DNA for the CDR3: TGCGCCAGCAGCCAAGACAGGACACAAGAGACCCAGTACTTC. It translates to CASSQDRTQETQYF.

This clone has more than one count but fewer than ten. This sequence joins TRBV29-1 and TRBJ1-2; TRBD1 aligns across 11 bases. Germline V gene lookup returns CDR1 SQVTM and CDR2 ANQGSEA. This CDR3 region has 13 residues. V dropped 7 bases and J dropped 2; count of bases not matched to a gene: 3. The CDR3 sequence is CSAGQGANYGYTF. DNA for the CDR3: TGCAGCGCAGGACAGGGGGCGAACTATGGCTACACCTTC.

The chain couples TRBV30 to TRBJ2-3; 8 bases line up with TRBD1. Germline V gives CDR1 GTSNPN, CDR2 SVGIG (reference sequence). Losses at the gene ends were 1 base for V and 3 bases for J; bases not matched to a gene: 9. This CDR3 comprises 16 residues. The CDR3 is CAWSGRRQGMTDTQYF. CDR3 coding DNA: TGTGCCTGGAGTGGGCGGAGACAGGGGATGACAGATACGCAGTATTTT.

This clone was counted between two and nine times. The CDR3 nucleotides are TGTGCCAGCAGCCAAGATCAACTAGTCTACGAGCAGTACTTC. This sequence encodes CASSQDQLVYEQYF. The J gene is TRBJ2-7, the V gene TRBV14; D may be TRBD2 (5 bases). Looked up from germline, CDR1 is SGHDN and CDR2 is FVKESK. CDR3 length equals 14 residues. Trimming shortened V by 0 bases and J by 3 bases, and 9 bases separated the two germline ends.

This clone came up a few times. The chain recombines TRBV7-2 with TRBJ2-1; D possibly corresponds to TRBD1 (6 bases). Germline CDR1 reads SGHTA; CDR2 reads FQGNSA. The CDR3 spans 11 residues. Trimming left V 5 bases short and J 12 bases short, with 11 bases between. This chain's CDR3 is CASSVQTGQFF. CDR3 nucleotides: TGTGCCAGCAGCGTTCAGACAGGGCAGTTCTTC.

J is TRBJ1-2 and V is TRBV27; TRBD1 agrees at 10 bases. V lost 4 bases to trimming and J lost 3 bases; unmatched junction nucleotides: 8. Germline assignment: CDR1 MNHEY and CDR2 SMNVEV (reference sequence). The CDR3 contains 16 residues. The DNA of the CDR3 is TGTGCCAGCAGTTCCCGGACAGGGGGAATCGACTATGGCTACACCTTC. The encoded protein is CASSSRTGGIDYGYTF.

Only a few counts were recorded for this clone. V gene TRBV28 combines with J gene TRBJ2-3; the D gene is possibly TRBD2 (5 bases). The CDR3 is 13 residues long. Germline V CDR1 and CDR2: MDHEN, SYDVKM. Trimming stripped 8 bases from V and 2 bases from J, with 11 bases between. The CDR3, as DNA: TGTGCCAGCGAGGTAGCGCCCACAGATACGCAGTATTTT. It encodes CASEVAPTDTQYF.

This clone has a handful of counts. The chain joins TRBV9 to TRBJ1-1, with TRBD1 matching over 8 bases. CDR1 and CDR2 from the germline V gene are SGDLS and YYNGEE. The CDR3 contains 16 residues. The J segment lost 7 bases and the V segment lost 4 bases, leaving 15 bases of the junction unmatched. As DNA, the CDR3 is TGTGCCAGCAGCCTGACCCCCTTAACAGGGACAGGTGAAGCTTTCTTT. As protein: CASSLTPLTGTGEAFF.

The chain recombines TRBV4-2 with TRBJ2-7; 12 nucleotides line up with TRBD2. Looked up from germline, CDR1 is LGHNA and CDR2 is YNFKEQ. The CDR3 has 18 amino acids. J lost 3 bases, V lost 0 bases, and 9 bases had no gene match. CDR3 protein: CASSQESPTSGSLYEQYF. CDR3 nucleotides: TGTGCCAGCAGCCAAGAGTCTCCGACTAGCGGGAGTCTCTACGAGCAGTACTTC.

The chain recombines TRBV28 with TRBJ2-7; TRBD1 matches 11 bases. The germline V gene encodes CDR1 MDHEN and CDR2 SYDVKM. V gave up 5 bases and J gave up 4 bases; unmatched junction bases: 7. CDR3 size: 15 residues. CDR3 sequence: CASSPGQGVRYEQYF. Written as DNA, the CDR3 is TGTGCCAGCAGTCCGGGACAGGGGGTTAGGTACGAGCAGTACTTC.

This chain uses TRBV9 with TRBJ2-1; 11 bases map to TRBD2. The CDR3 loop spans 15 amino acids. Trimming cost V 4 bases and J 5 bases; bases outside gene matches: 5. CDR1 is SGDLS, CDR2 YYNGEE, per germline. The DNA of the CDR3 is TGTGCCAGCAGCCCCTCGGGACTAGCGGACAATGAGCAGTTCTTC. This gives the protein CASSPSGLADNEQFF.

In this sample, this clone turned up a few times. The chain links TRBV14 to TRBJ2-5; 7 bases match TRBD2. The germline gives CDR1 SGHDN, CDR2 FVKESK. After removal of 1 base from V and 5 bases from J, the junction contained 10 bases not matched to a gene. This CDR3 has 16 residues. CDR3 sequence reads: CASSQVRGRVGETQYF. The CDR3 coding sequence is TGTGCCAGCAGCCAAGTCCGCGGGAGAGTTGGGGAGACCCAGTACTTC. The whole variable domain, filled in from reference TRBV14 and TRBJ2-5, reads EAGVTQFPSHSVIEKGQTVTLRCDPISGHDNLYWYRRVMGKEIKFLLHFVKESKQDESGMPNNRFLAERTGGTYSTLKVQPAELEDSGVYFCASSQVRGRVGETQYFGPGTRLLVL.

J is TRBJ2-7 and V is TRBV7-2, with unresolved D. Trimming took 5 bases from V and 0 from J, leaving 11 bases between them. Germline lookup yields CDR1 SGHTA and CDR2 FQGNSA. The CDR3 consists of 14 residues. The CDR3, as DNA: TGTGCCAGCAGCCCCCATGCGAGCTCCTACGAGCAGTACTTC. Residues: CASSPHASSYEQYF.

V gene TRBV6-6 combines with J gene TRBJ2-1; D is unresolved. The germline V gene has CDR1 MNHNY and CDR2 SVGAGI (reference sequence). The CDR3 has 12 residues. The V end lost 5 bases, the J end lost 9 bases, and 11 bases lay between the germline ends. For the CDR3, the DNA is TGTGCCAGCAGTCCGTGGGCGAGTGAGCAGTTCTTC. It encodes CASSPWASEQFF.

The rearrangement joins TRBV7-8 to TRBJ2-3; 12 positions agree with TRBD2. The CDR3 consists of 17 residues. Germline loops: CDR1 SGHVS, CDR2 FQNEAQ. Trimming removed 0 bases from V and 4 bases from J; junction bases left unmatched: 5. CDR3 in DNA: TGTGCCAGCAGCTTAGCCAGACTAGCGGGAGTTGCAGATACGCAGTATTTT. This translates into CASSLARLAGVADTQYF.

This clone has more than one count but fewer than ten. The V gene is TRBV4-1, the J gene TRBJ2-3; D is uncertain. The V end lost 4 bases, the J end lost 4 bases, and 9 bases lay between the germline ends. Germline assignment: CDR1 MGHRA and CDR2 YSYEKL. The CDR3 consists of 13 residues. As DNA, the CDR3 is TGCGCCAGCAGCCTTTCGCCAGCAGATACGCAGTATTTT. This translates into CASSLSPADTQYF.

This clone turned up a few times. This rearrangement joins TRBV15 to TRBJ1-1, with D tentatively TRBD1 (5 bases). V was pared by 5 bases and J by 3 bases, with 7 bases between. CDR3 length: 12 residues. CDR1 and CDR2 from the germline V gene are LNHNV and YYDKDF (reference sequence). CDR3 sequence reads: CATSGGYTEAFF. The CDR3 DNA reads as TGTGCCACCAGCGGGGGGTACACTGAAGCTTTCTTT.

The chain links TRBV6-5 to TRBJ2-2, with D uncertain. Trimming removed 6 bases from V and 3 bases from J, with 2 bases in between. Germline CDR1 reads MNHEY; CDR2 reads SVGAGI. The CDR3 is 11 amino acids. The CDR3 region has the DNA TGTGCCAGCAGCGACACCGGGGAGCTGTTTTTT. Translated, it gives CASSDTGELFF.

The rearrangement joins TRBV5-4 to TRBJ2-1; tentative D call: TRBD1 (6 bases). The CDR3 contains 15 residues. The V gene's germline CDR1 is SGHNT and CDR2 YYREEE (reference sequence). V shed 0 bases and J shed 6 bases, with 13 bases lying between them. DNA of the CDR3: TGTGCCAGCAGCTTGGCCCTCACAGGGAGCAATGAGCAGTTCTTC. This codes for CASSLALTGSNEQFF.

The chain joins TRBV18 to TRBJ2-6, with D possibly matching TRBD1 (6 bases). The CDR3 spans 18 residues. Germline loops: CDR1 KGHSH, CDR2 LQKENI. Trimming took off 3 bases at V and 4 bases at J, with 19 bases between the two ends. CDR3 region: CASSPIRGSVAGANVLTF. The DNA for the CDR3 is TGTGCCAGCTCACCCATTAGGGGGAGTGTGGCCGGGGCCAACGTCCTGACTTTC.

The chain uses TRBV6-6 and TRBJ1-4, with D perhaps matching TRBD1 (5 bases). V lost 5 bases to trimming and J lost 11 bases, with 12 bases between them. The CDR3 runs to 12 residues. The germline gives CDR1 MNHNY, CDR2 SVGAGI (reference sequence). CDR3 sequence (DNA): TGTGCCAGCAGTACCGGGGGTGAGAAACTGTTTTTT. Its translation is CASSTGGEKLFF.

This clone was seen only a few times. This sequence joins TRBV7-8 and TRBJ2-7; 11 bases fit TRBD1. Looked up from germline, CDR1 is SGHVS and CDR2 is FQNEAQ. V dropped 5 bases and J dropped 5; count of bases not matched to a gene: 14. The CDR3 totals 17 residues. CDR3 region: CASSARPGDRGRDEQYF. As DNA, the CDR3 is TGTGCCAGCAGCGCAAGACCGGGGGACAGGGGGAGGGACGAGCAGTACTTC.

The sample holds a few counts of this clone. The chain links TRBV9 to TRBJ2-5; D gene ambiguous. Trimming took off 0 bases at V and 1 base at J, with 10 bases between the two ends. Germline V CDR1 and CDR2: SGDLS, YYNGEE. The CDR3 extends over 15 amino acids. CDR3 region: CASSVAPFGQETQYF. In DNA, the CDR3 is TGTGCCAGCAGCGTAGCTCCATTCGGCCAAGAGACCCAGTACTTC.

As to this clone: This sample also contains other DNA sequences that code for the same CDR3. V usage is TRBV7-9 and J usage is TRBJ2-1; 8 nucleotides line up with TRBD2. V lost 2 bases to trimming and J lost 1 base; unmatched junction nucleotides: 4. Per the germline V gene, CDR1 is SEHNR and CDR2 is FQNEAQ (reference sequence). The CDR3 consists of 16 residues. The CDR3 coding sequence is TGTGCCAGCAGCTTAAGAGCGGGAGTATCCTACAATGAGCAGTTCTTC. This translates into CASSLRAGVSYNEQFF.

This clone was picked up a small number of times. The V call is TRBV6-5, the J call TRBJ2-1, with 7 bases fitting TRBD1. The CDR3 loop spans 16 amino acids. Germline V lookup: CDR1 MNHEY, CDR2 SVGAGI. J was trimmed by 2 bases and V by 2 bases; bases with no gene match: 6. The chain's CDR3 is CASSYARTGAYNEQFF. CDR3 DNA sequence: TGTGCCAGCAGTTACGCTAGGACAGGAGCCTACAATGAGCAGTTCTTC.

The J gene is TRBJ1-6, the V gene TRBV14; possibly TRBD1 for D (6 bases). The CDR3 contains 13 residues. Trimming left V 4 bases short and J 7 bases short, with 8 bases between. Germline assignment: CDR1 SGHDN and CDR2 FVKESK. This CDR3 reads CASSRTVNSPLHF. The CDR3 DNA reads as TGTGCCAGCAGCCGGACAGTGAATTCACCCCTCCACTTT.

This clone was picked up a small number of times. The chain joins TRBV19 to TRBJ2-5; 8 positions match TRBD2. The CDR3 totals 13 residues. The J segment lost 4 bases and the V segment lost 9 bases, leaving 7 bases of the junction unmatched. In germline, CDR1 is LNHDA, CDR2 SQIVND (reference sequence). The DNA of the CDR3 is TGTGCCAGCTGTAGCGGGGTTGGAGAGACCCAGTACTTC. It is translated as CASCSGVGETQYF. The full variable domain, its missing parts supplied by reference TRBV19 and TRBJ2-5, is DGGITQSPKYLFRKEGQNVTLSCEQNLNHDAMYWYRQDPGQGLRLIYYSQIVNDFQKGDIAEGYSVSREKKESFPLTVTSAQKNPTAFYLCASCSGVGETQYFGPGTRLLVL.

The table lists this clone with a few counts. CDR3 sequence reads: CASSLEGRGRDYNEQFF. Written as DNA, the CDR3 is TGTGCCAGCAGCTTAGAGGGTCGTGGGAGGGATTACAATGAGCAGTTCTTC. The chain recombines TRBV7-8 with TRBJ2-1; TRBD2 matches 7 bases. The length of the CDR3 is 17 residues. Looked up from germline, CDR1 is SGHVS and CDR2 is FQNEAQ. V shed 1 base and J 4 bases; nucleotides not matched to a gene: 10.

This clone was recorded a few times. The V call is TRBV11-2, the J call TRBJ2-5; D is perhaps TRBD2 (6 bases). Trimming removed 5 bases at V and 6 bases at J, with 19 bases between. This CDR3 has 15 amino acids. CDR1 and CDR2 (germline): SGHAT, FQNNGV. CDR3 coding DNA: TGTGCCAGCAGCCAAAGCGGCGGGGTGGTCCAGACCCAGTACTTC. The encoded protein is CASSQSGGVVQTQYF.